The 4 T cell receptor beta chains presented below share a single source sample, sequenced in a study of response to subunit inactivated influenza vaccine. TCRdb re-called the RT-PCR reads through MiXCR, storing one row per CDR3 protein. The table records more than 450,000 distinct CDR3 sequences, 6% to 9% of them present only once. This material consisted of PBMCs from blood, taken roughly 24 months after vaccination. The receptor source for this set is a man in his fifties or sixties who received an inactivated influenza vaccine.

The chain joins TRBV27 to TRBJ2-5, with 9 bases lining up with TRBD2. Germline V gene sequence: CDR1 MNHEY, CDR2 SMNVEV (reference sequence). The CDR3 runs to 14 residues. The V segment lost 3 bases and the J segment 4 bases; nucleotides outside the gene matches: 3. The CDR3: CASSLRLAAETQYF. CDR3 DNA: TGTGCCAGCAGTTTGAGACTAGCGGCAGAGACCCAGTACTTC.

CDR3 DNA: TGTGCCAGCAGCTTAGATCTCCTGGTAACCGGGGAGCTGTTTTTT. Protein: CASSLDLLVTGELFF. The V gene is TRBV7-2, the J gene TRBJ2-2; D remains ambiguous. The CDR3 loop spans 15 amino acids. The ends were cut back, 1 base at V and 5 bases at J, with 11 bases in the middle. Germline CDR1 and CDR2: SGHTA and FQGNSA.

This clonotype was counted at least ten times. The chain employs TRBV7-8 and TRBJ2-1; 15 bases align to TRBD2. The CDR3 spans 18 residues. V lost 1 base and J lost 9; bases outside the gene matches: 10. Germline CDR1 is SGHVS and CDR2 is FQNEAQ. The CDR3 spells CASSLGWTSGRANSEQFF. The CDR3 DNA reads as TGTGCCAGCAGCTTAGGGTGGACTAGCGGGAGGGCTAATAGTGAGCAGTTCTTC.

A few counts support this clonotype. The rearrangement uses TRBV6-2 or TRBV6-3 and TRBJ2-4, with TRBD2 as a possible D gene (5 bases). This CDR3 region has 13 residues. Germline V gene lookup returns CDR1 MNHEY and CDR2 SVGEGT. V lost 5 bases to trimming and J lost 7 bases, with 12 bases between them. The CDR3 region has the DNA TGTGCCAGCAGTCAGGTTTCGGGGAACATTCAGTACTTC. This sequence encodes CASSQVSGNIQYF.